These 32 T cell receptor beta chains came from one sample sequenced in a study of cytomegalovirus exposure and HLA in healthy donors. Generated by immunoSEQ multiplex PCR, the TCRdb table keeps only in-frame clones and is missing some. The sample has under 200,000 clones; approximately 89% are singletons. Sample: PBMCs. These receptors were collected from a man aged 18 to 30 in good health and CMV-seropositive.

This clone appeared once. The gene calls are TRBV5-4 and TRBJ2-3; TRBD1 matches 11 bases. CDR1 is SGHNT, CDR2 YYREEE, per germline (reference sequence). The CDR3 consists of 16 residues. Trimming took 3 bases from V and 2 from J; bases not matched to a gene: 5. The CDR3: CASSSPGQGVTDTQYF. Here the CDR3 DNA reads TGTGCCAGCAGCTCTCCGGGACAGGGGGTCACAGATACGCAGTATTTT.

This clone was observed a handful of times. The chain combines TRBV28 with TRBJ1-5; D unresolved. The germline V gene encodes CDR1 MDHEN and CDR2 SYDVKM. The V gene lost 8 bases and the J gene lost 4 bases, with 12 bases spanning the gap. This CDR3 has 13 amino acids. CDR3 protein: CASSRLSNQPQHF. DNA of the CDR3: TGTGCCAGCTCCAGGTTATCTAATCAGCCCCAGCATTTT.

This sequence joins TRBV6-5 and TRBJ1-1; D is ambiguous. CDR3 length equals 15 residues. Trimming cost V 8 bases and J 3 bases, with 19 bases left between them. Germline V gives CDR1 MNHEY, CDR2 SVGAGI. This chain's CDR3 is CASGPWRRSDTEAFF. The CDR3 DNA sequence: TGTGCCAGCGGACCCTGGAGGCGGTCGGACACTGAAGCTTTCTTT.

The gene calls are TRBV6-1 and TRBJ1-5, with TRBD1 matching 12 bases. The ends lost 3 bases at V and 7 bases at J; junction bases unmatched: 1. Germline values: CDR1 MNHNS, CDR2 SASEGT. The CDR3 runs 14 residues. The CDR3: CASSEGTGGQPQHF. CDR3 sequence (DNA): TGTGCCAGCAGTGAGGGGACAGGGGGCCAGCCCCAGCATTTT.

The CDR3 is CASSLRSSVPLTSYNEQFF. The CDR3, as DNA: TGTGCCAGCAGTTTAAGGAGCAGCGTCCCACTGACGTCCTACAATGAGCAGTTCTTC. The chain is built from TRBV27 and TRBJ2-1; no firm D call. The CDR3 is 19 amino acids. V lost 2 bases, J lost 1 base, and 21 bases lay in between. The germline gives CDR1 MNHEY, CDR2 SMNVEV (reference sequence).

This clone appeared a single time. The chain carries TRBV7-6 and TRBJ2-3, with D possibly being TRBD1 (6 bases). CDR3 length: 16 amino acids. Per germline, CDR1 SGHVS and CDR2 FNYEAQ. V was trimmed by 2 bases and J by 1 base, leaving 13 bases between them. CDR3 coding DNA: TGTGCCAGCAGCTTACCAGGGGCGGGTGGCACAGATACGCAGTATTTT. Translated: CASSLPGAGGTDTQYF.

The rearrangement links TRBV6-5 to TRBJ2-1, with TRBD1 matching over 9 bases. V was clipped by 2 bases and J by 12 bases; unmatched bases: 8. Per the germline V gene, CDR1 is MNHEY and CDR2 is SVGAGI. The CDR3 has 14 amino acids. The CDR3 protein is CASSYRDRGGRQFF. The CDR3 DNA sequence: TGTGCCAGCAGTTACCGTGACAGGGGGGGTAGGCAGTTCTTC.

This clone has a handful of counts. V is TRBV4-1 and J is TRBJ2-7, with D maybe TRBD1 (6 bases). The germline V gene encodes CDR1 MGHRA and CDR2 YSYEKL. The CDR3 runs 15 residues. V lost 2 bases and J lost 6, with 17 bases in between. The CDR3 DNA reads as TGCGCCAGCAGCCAAAGCTACAGGGTCCCTACCGAGCAGTACTTC. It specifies CASSQSYRVPTEQYF.

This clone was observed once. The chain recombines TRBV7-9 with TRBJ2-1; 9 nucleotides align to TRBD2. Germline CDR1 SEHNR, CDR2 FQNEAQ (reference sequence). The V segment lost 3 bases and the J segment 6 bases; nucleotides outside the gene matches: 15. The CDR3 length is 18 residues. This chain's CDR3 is CASSFPGEAGGRFNEQFF. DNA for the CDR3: TGTGCCAGCAGCTTTCCCGGGGAAGCGGGAGGTCGTTTCAATGAGCAGTTCTTC.

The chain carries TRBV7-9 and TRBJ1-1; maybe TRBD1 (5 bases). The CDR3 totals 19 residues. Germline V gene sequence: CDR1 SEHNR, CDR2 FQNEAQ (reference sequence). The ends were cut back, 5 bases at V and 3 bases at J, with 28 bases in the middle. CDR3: CASSPPPGRAPARDTEAFF. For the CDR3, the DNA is TGTGCCAGCAGCCCCCCCCCTGGCAGGGCCCCGGCAAGGGACACTGAAGCTTTCTTT.

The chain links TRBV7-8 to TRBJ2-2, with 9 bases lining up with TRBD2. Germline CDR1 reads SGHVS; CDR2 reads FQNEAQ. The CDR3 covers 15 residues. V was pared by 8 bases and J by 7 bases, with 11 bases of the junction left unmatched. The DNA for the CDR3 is TGTGCCAGCTATTTTCTAGCGGGATATGGCGGGGAGCTGTTTTTT. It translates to CASYFLAGYGGELFF.

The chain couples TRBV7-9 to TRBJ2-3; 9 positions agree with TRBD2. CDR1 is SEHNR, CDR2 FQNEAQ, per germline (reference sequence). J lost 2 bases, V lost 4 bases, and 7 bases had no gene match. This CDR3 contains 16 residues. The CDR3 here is CASSWRAGGFTDTQYF. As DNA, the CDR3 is TGTGCCAGCAGCTGGAGAGCGGGAGGCTTCACAGATACGCAGTATTTT.

This chain's CDR3 is CASSPRTSGNHEQYF. The DNA for the CDR3 is TGTGCCAGCAGCCCGAGGACTAGCGGGAACCACGAGCAGTACTTC. The gene calls are TRBV9 and TRBJ2-7; TRBD2 matches at 12 bases. The CDR3 is 15 amino acids. Germline CDR1 SGDLS, CDR2 YYNGEE. The J segment lost 5 bases and the V segment lost 4 bases, leaving 7 bases of the junction unmatched.

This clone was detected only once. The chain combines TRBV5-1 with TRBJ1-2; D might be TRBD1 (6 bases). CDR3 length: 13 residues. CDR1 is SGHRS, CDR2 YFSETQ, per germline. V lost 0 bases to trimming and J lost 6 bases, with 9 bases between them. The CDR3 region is CASSLAGVHGYTF. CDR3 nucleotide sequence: TGCGCCAGCAGCTTGGCAGGGGTGCATGGCTACACCTTC.

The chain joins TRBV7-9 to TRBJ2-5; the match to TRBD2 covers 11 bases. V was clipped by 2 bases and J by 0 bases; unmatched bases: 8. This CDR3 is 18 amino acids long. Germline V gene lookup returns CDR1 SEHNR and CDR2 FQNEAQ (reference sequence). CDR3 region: CASSLSGLAGRYQETQYF. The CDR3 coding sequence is TGTGCCAGCAGCTTATCCGGACTAGCGGGCCGGTACCAAGAGACCCAGTACTTC.

For the CDR3, the DNA is TGTGCCAGCAGCCTAACCACAGGGAGGAACACTGAAGCTTTCTTT. Amino acid sequence: CASSLTTGRNTEAFF. This sequence joins TRBV14 and TRBJ1-1; possibly TRBD1 for D (6 bases). There are 15 residues in the CDR3. V was cut by 4 bases and J by 1 base, with 13 bases left in between. CDR1 and CDR2 (germline): SGHDN, FVKESK.

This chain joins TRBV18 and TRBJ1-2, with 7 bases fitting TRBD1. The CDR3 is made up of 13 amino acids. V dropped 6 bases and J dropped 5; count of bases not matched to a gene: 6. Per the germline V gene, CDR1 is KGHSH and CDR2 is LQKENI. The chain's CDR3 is CASSPGTEYGYTF. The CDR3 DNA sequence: TGTGCCAGCTCTCCCGGGACAGAATATGGCTACACCTTC.

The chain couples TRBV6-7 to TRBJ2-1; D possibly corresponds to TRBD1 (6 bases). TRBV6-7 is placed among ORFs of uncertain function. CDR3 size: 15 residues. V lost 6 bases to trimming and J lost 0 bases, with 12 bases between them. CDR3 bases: TGTGCCAGCAGACCGGGACACAACTCCTACAATGAGCAGTTCTTC. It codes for CASRPGHNSYNEQFF.

CDR3: CASSVRREGIEQFF. CDR3 sequence (DNA): TGTGCCAGCAGTGTGCGGCGGGAGGGTATTGAGCAGTTCTTC. The V gene is TRBV6-1, the J gene TRBJ2-1; 9 nucleotides agree with TRBD2. Germline V lookup: CDR1 MNHNS, CDR2 SASEGT. The CDR3 is made up of 14 amino acids. V lost 4 bases and J lost 9; bases outside the gene matches: 7.

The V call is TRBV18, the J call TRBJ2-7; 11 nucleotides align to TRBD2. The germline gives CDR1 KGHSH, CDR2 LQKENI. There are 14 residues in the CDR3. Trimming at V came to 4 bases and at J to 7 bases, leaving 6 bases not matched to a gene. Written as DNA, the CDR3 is TGTGCCAGCTCACTAGCGGGAGGGCAAGGTGAGCAGTACTTC. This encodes CASSLAGGQGEQYF.

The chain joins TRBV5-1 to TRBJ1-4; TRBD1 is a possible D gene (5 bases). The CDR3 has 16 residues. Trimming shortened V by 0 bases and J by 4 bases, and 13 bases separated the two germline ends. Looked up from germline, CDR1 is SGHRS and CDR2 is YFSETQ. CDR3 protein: CASSLAKGASNEKLFF. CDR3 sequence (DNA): TGCGCCAGCAGCTTGGCCAAAGGGGCCAGTAATGAAAAACTGTTTTTT. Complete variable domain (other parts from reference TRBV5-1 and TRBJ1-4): KAGVTQTPRYLIKTRGQQVTLSCSPISGHRSVSWYQQTPGQGLQFLFEYFSETQRNKGNFPGRFSGRQFSNSRSEMNVSTLELGDSALYLCASSLAKGASNEKLFFGSGTQLSVL.

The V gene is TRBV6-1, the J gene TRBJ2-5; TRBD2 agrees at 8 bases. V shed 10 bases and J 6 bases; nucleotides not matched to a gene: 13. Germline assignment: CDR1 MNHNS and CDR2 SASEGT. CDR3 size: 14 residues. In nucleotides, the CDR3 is TGTGCCACCTCCCCGGGACTAGATAGAAAGACCCAGTACTTC. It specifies CATSPGLDRKTQYF.

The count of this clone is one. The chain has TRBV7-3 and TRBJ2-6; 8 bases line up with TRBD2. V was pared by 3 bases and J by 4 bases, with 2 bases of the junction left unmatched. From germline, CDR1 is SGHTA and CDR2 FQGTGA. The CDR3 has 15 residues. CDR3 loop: CASSFGLAGANVLTF. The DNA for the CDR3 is TGTGCCAGCAGCTTTGGACTAGCCGGGGCCAACGTCCTGACTTTC.

CDR3 residues: CASKGRGVGEAFF. The CDR3, as DNA: TGTGCCAGCAAAGGCAGGGGAGTAGGTGAAGCTTTCTTT. The chain recombines TRBV2 with TRBJ1-1, with D tentatively TRBD1 (6 bases). V was trimmed by 7 bases and J by 7 bases, leaving 16 bases between them. Germline V gene lookup returns CDR1 SNHLY and CDR2 FYNNEI. The CDR3 has 13 amino acids.

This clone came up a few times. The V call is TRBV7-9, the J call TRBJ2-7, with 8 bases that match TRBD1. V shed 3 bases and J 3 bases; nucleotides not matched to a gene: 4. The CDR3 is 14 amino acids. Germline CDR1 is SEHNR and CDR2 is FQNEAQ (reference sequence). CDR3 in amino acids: CASSLGQADYEQYF. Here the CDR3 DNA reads TGTGCCAGCAGCTTGGGACAGGCCGACTACGAGCAGTACTTC. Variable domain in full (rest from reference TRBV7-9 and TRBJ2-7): DTGVSQNPRHKITKRGQNVTFRCDPISEHNRLYWYRQTLGQGPEFLTYFQNEAQLEKSRLLSDRFSAERPKGSFSTLEIQRTEQGDSAMYLCASSLGQADYEQYFGPGTRLTVT.

The CDR3 here is CASSLAPDSHTGELFF. The DNA for the CDR3 is TGTGCCAGCAGCTTAGCCCCGGACAGTCACACCGGGGAGCTGTTTTTT. The chain employs TRBV11-2 and TRBJ2-2; D may be TRBD1 (6 bases). CDR1 and CDR2 (germline): SGHAT, FQNNGV. There are 16 residues in the CDR3. Trimming pared 1 base from V and 3 bases from J, leaving 12 bases between.

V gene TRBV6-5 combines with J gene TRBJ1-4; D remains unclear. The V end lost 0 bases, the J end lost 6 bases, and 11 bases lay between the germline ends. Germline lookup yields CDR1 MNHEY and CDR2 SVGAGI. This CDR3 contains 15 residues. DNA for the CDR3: TGTGCCAGCAGTTACTCGTGGAGATTCGATGAAAAACTGTTTTTT. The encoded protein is CASSYSWRFDEKLFF.

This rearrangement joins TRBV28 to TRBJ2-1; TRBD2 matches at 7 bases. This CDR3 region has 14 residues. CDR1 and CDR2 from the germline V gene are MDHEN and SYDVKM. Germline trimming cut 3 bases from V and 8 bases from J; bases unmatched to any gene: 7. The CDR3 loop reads CASSFLRERDEQFF. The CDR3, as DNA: TGTGCCAGCAGTTTTTTGCGGGAGAGGGATGAGCAGTTCTTC.

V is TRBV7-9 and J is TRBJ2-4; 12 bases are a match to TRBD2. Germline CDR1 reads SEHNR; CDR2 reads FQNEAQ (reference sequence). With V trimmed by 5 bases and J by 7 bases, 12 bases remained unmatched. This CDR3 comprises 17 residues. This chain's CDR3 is CASSRGTSGRPLNIQYF. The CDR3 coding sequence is TGTGCCAGCAGCCGTGGGACTAGCGGGCGTCCTCTCAACATTCAGTACTTC.

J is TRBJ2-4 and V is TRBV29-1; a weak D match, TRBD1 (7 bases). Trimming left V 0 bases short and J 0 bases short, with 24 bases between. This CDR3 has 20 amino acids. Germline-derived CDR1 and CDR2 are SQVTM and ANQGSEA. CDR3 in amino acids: CSVEDYEGGTVGLAKNIQYF. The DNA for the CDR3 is TGCAGCGTTGAAGATTACGAAGGGGGGACAGTCGGATTAGCCAAAAACATTCAGTACTTC. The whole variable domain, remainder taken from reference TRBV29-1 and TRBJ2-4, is SAVISQKPSRDICQRGTSLTIQCQVDSQVTMMFWYRQQPGQSLTLIATANQGSEATYESGFVIDKFPISRPNLTFSTLTVSNMSPEDSSIYLCSVEDYEGGTVGLAKNIQYFGAGTRLSVL.

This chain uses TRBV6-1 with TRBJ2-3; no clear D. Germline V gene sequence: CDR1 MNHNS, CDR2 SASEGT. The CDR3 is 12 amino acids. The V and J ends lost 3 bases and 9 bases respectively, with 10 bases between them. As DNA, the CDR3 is TGTGCCAGCAGTGATATCGAACTCACGCAGTATTTT. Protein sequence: CASSDIELTQYF.

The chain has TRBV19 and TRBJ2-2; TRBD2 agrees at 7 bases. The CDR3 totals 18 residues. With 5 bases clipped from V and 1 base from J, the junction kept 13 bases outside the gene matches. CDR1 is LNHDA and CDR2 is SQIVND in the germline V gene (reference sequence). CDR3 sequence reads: CASSGRDYDPKNTGELFF. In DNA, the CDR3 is TGTGCCAGTAGTGGCCGGGACTACGATCCCAAGAACACCGGGGAGCTGTTTTTT.